This entry concerns a single T cell receptor beta chain. The antigen is undetermined. CDR3 length equals 15 residues. Trimming at V came to 2 bases and at J to 7 bases, leaving 5 bases not matched to a gene. From germline, CDR1 is SGHKS and CDR2 YYEKEE (reference sequence). The sample originates from a study of cytomegalovirus exposure and HLA in healthy donors. Study results and limitations: In vitro, three CMV-associated chains proved specific for CMV antigens.

Clones were read by immunoSEQ multiplex PCR, and TCRdb kept only the in-frame ones, dropping some. The sample comprises under 300,000 clones, 86% of which are singletons, and 0.95% to 1.5% rests with the top ten. This sequence was found in a woman under 40 in good health and CMV-seropositive. The chain combines TRBV5-5 with TRBJ2-1; 11 nucleotides align to TRBD2. Sample: PBMCs. The CDR3 nucleotides are TGTGCCAGCAGCTTCGGGACTAGCGGCTTGAATGAGCAGTTCTTC. Translating it yields CASSFGTSGLNEQFF. Supplemented by reference TRBV5-5 and TRBJ2-1, the full variable domain reads DAGVTQSPTHLIKTRGQQVTLRCSPISGHKSVSWYQQVLGQGPQFIFQYYEKEERGRGNFPDRFSARQFPNYSSELNVNALLLGDSALYLCASSFGTSGLNEQFFGPGTRLTVL.